This is a list of T cell receptor beta chains from one sample in a study of human T cells and chemical hapten exposure. One entry per CDR3 protein, called by TCRdb with MiXCR from the RACE reads. The sample shows some 93,000 distinct CDR3 sequences, approximately 10% of them seen only once. Sequences were obtained from whole blood. These receptors were obtained from a female donor in good health. Some clones in this sample may be carry-over from other donors' samples. CDR3s include the opening cysteine and the closing phenylalanine or tryptophan. Fields, in order: V gene, clone size, J gene, D gene, CDR3 protein, CDR3 DNA. The D gene is left open where the match is weak. Some rows mark clone size as missing; the rest say once, few, many or name a class of expanded clone.

>TRBV27|few|TRBJ1-5|NA
CASSYRVNQPQHF
TGTGCCAGCAGTTACAGGGTTAATCAGCCCCAGCATTTT
>TRBV5-1|few|TRBJ2-2|TRBD2
CASSLLAGENGELFF
TGCGCCAGCAGCTTGCTAGCGGGAGAGAACGGGGAGCTGTTTTTT
>TRBV12-5|NA|TRBJ2-1|NA
CASGLVRQFNEQFF
TGTGCTAGTGGTTTGGTAAGGCAGTTCAATGAGCAGTTCTTC
>TRBV20-1|few|TRBJ1-2|TRBD1
CSAIRQGQDGYTF
TGCAGTGCTATAAGACAGGGACAGGATGGCTACACCTTC
>TRBV28|NA|TRBJ2-3|TRBD2
CASSLAGGWRESTDTQYF
TGTGCCAGCAGTTTAGCTGGCGGTTGGCGGGAGAGCACAGATACGCAGTATTTT
>TRBV7-6|many|TRBJ1-1|TRBD1
CASSLATGSATEAFF
TGTGCCAGCAGCTTAGCGACAGGGTCGGCCACTGAAGCTTTCTTT
>TRBV2|NA|TRBJ2-7|NA
CASRTSTGNEQYF
TGTGCCAGCCGAACTTCCACCGGGAACGAGCAGTACTTC
>TRBV18|NA|TRBJ2-6|NA
CASSPGQLRSGANVLTF
TGTGCCAGCTCACCAGGACAGCTAAGGTCTGGGGCCAACGTCCTGACTTTC
>TRBV5-1|NA|TRBJ2-7|NA
CASSPSGTVNYEQYF
TGCGCCAGCAGCCCGTCAGGGACTGTCAACTACGAGCAGTACTTC
>TRBV5-4|NA|TRBJ2-5|NA
CASSPEARLAETQYF
TGTGCCAGCAGCCCGGAGGCTAGACTCGCCGAGACCCAGTACTTC
>TRBV28|many|TRBJ2-3|TRBD1
CASSTNQGGTDTQYF
TGTGCCAGCAGTACTAACCAGGGGGGCACAGATACGCAGTATTTT
>TRBV11-2|few|TRBJ2-3|TRBD2
CASSPPSGRAQLDTQYF
TGTGCCAGCAGCCCTCCTAGCGGGAGGGCCCAACTAGATACGCAGTATTTT
>TRBV6-6|many|TRBJ2-3|TRBD2
CASSYSSASGRTDTQYF
TGTGCCAGCAGTTACTCGTCGGCTAGCGGGAGGACAGATACGCAGTATTTT
>TRBV11-2|few|TRBJ1-2|TRBD1
CASSAPGTAYGYTF
TGTGCCAGCAGCGCCCCAGGGACAGCCTATGGCTACACCTTC
>TRBV12-3/TRBV12-4|many|TRBJ2-3|TRBD2
CASSLEAGGRTDTQYF
TGTGCCAGCAGTTTAGAAGCGGGAGGACGCACAGATACGCAGTATTTT
>TRBV2|NA|TRBJ2-6|NA
CASGQVSGANVLTF
TGTGCCAGCGGGCAGGTCTCTGGGGCCAACGTCCTGACTTTC
>TRBV29-1|many|TRBJ2-5|NA
CSVRRMGETQYF
TGCAGCGTCCGGAGAATGGGGGAGACCCAGTACTTC
>TRBV4-3|few|TRBJ2-6|NA
CASSQDSRLSGANVLTF
TGCGCCAGCAGCCAAGATAGTAGGCTTTCTGGGGCCAACGTCCTGACTTTC
>TRBV4-1|many|TRBJ1-1|TRBD1
CASSQDRVRAEAFF
TGCGCCAGCAGCCAGGACAGGGTGCGAGCTGAAGCTTTCTTT
>TRBV28|NA|TRBJ2-7|NA
CASSPTYEQYF
TGTGCCAGCAGTCCCACCTACGAGCAGTACTTC
>TRBV12-3/TRBV12-4|few|TRBJ2-6|TRBD1
CASSLDRQGAWGANVLTF
TGTGCCAGCAGTTTAGATAGACAGGGGGCGTGGGGGGCCAACGTCCTGACTTTC
>TRBV30|many|TRBJ1-1|NA
CAWSREADTEAFF
TGTGCCTGGAGTAGAGAGGCGGACACTGAAGCTTTCTTT
>TRBV2|NA|TRBJ1-4|NA
CASSEDRNNEKLFF
TGTGCCAGCAGTGAGGACAGAAATAATGAAAAACTGTTTTTT
>TRBV28|NA|TRBJ2-3|TRBD2
CASSGSGSPSTDTQYF
TGTGCCAGCAGTGGAAGCGGGAGCCCTAGCACAGATACGCAGTATTTT
>TRBV20-1|few|TRBJ1-5|NA
CSATRGVPYNQPQHF
TGCAGTGCCACGAGGGGGGTCCCCTACAATCAGCCCCAGCATTTT
>TRBV28|NA|TRBJ1-1|TRBD1
CASSLFRTGGTEAFF
TGTGCCAGCAGTTTATTTCGGACAGGGGGCACTGAAGCTTTCTTT
>TRBV7-2|few|TRBJ2-7|NA
CASSLEETFSYEQYF
TGTGCCAGCAGCTTAGAGGAGACCTTCTCCTACGAGCAGTACTTC